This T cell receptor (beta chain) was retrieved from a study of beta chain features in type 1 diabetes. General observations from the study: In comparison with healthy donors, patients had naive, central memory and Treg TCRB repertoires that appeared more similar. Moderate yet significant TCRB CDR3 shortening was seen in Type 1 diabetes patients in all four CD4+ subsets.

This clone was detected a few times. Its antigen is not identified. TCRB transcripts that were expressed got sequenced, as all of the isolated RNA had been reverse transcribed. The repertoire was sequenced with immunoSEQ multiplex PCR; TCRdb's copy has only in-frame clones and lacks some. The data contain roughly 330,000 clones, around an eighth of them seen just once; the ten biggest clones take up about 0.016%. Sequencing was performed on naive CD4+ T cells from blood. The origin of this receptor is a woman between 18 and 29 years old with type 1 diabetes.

The CDR3 sequence is CASSYTATSSYEQYV. The CDR3 DNA follows: TGTGCCAGCAGTTACACAGCTACCTCGTCCTACGAGCAGTACGTC. The chain recombines TRBV6-6 with TRBJ2-7; no firm D call. The V gene's germline CDR1 is MNHNY and CDR2 SVGAGI (reference sequence). The CDR3 extends over 15 amino acids. V was clipped by 2 bases and J by 1 base, with 12 bases between them.